The rows below give T cell receptor beta chains drawn from one sample of a study of Ad26.COV2.S vaccination and SARS-CoV-2 variants. The table came from immunoSEQ multiplex PCR; TCRdb's copy has only in-frame clones and leaves some out. The profile shows about 680,000 clones, about 90% of them singletons. The source material was peripheral blood, sampled in a trial of Ad26.COV2.S vaccine versus placebo. The receptors originated from a person between 18 and 59 years old who received the Ad26.COV2.S COVID-19 vaccine or a placebo. Each CDR3 is given with its conserved first and last residue. A D gene is named only where the DNA matches it firmly. Not every row has a clone size; where given, it reads once, few, many or a size class.

d_gene,j_gene,v_gene,abundance,CDR3nt,CDR3aa
NA,TRBJ2-3,TRBV5-1,NA,TGCGCCAGCAGCTTGGCAGACAGGACAGATACGCAGTATTTT,CASSLADRTDTQYF
NA,TRBJ1-3,TRBV7-9,NA,TGTGCCAGCAGCTTAGGATTGAGAGGCTGGGGAAACACCATATATTTT,CASSLGLRGWGNTIYF
TRBD2,TRBJ2-1,TRBV9,NA,TGTGCCAGCAGCACCCCGGGGGGGAGGCAGTTCTTC,CASSTPGGRQFF
NA,TRBJ1-5,TRBV4-2,NA,TGTGCCAGCAGCGGACGGAGCAATCAGCCCCAGCATTTT,CASSGRSNQPQHF
NA,TRBJ2-7,TRBV7-8,NA,TGTGCCAGCAGCAGTGATCGTGGCTTCCCCGAGCAGTACTTC,CASSSDRGFPEQYF
NA,TRBJ2-7,TRBV19,once,TGTGCCACCCAAGGGGGAGGCTACGAGCAGTACTTC,CATQGGGYEQYF
NA,TRBJ1-2,TRBV23-1,NA,TGCGCCAGCAGTCAATCGAAGGGGGATCCCTACTATGGCTACACCTTC,CASSQSKGDPYYGYTF
NA,TRBJ2-7,TRBV6-5,NA,TGTGCCAGCTGGGACGGATGGTACGAGCAGTACTTC,CASWDGWYEQYF
NA,TRBJ2-2,TRBV5-1,NA,TGCGCCAGCAGCCAAGAACTCTCCACCGGGGAGCTGTTTTTT,CASSQELSTGELFF
TRBD1,TRBJ1-6,TRBV27,NA,TGTGCCAGCACCACGGGACAGACTAATTCACCCCTCCACTTT,CASTTGQTNSPLHF
NA,TRBJ2-2,TRBV5-4,few,TGTGCCAGCAGCCAAATAGGCGGGGAGCTGTTTTTT,CASSQIGGELFF
NA,TRBJ2-2,TRBV11-2,NA,TGTGCCAGCAGCATTGGGACCGACCCCTTAAACACCGGGGAGCTGTTTTTT,CASSIGTDPLNTGELFF
NA,TRBJ1-2,TRBV19,NA,TGTGCCAGTAGCTCACCGGCTTCGGGCTACACCTTC,CASSSPASGYTF
NA,TRBJ1-2,TRBV19,NA,TGTGCCAGTAGTATAGGGTCTTCGTATGGCTACACCTTC,CASSIGSSYGYTF
TRBD2,TRBJ2-7,TRBV5-6,NA,TGTGCCAGCATCAGGACTAGCGGGCCCGGGAGCTCCTACGAGCAGTACTTC,CASIRTSGPGSSYEQYF
NA,TRBJ1-2,TRBV11-2,once,TGTGCCAGCAGCCAACCACCTACAGGGAGAAAGAGGAACTATGGCTACACCTTC,CASSQPPTGRKRNYGYTF
TRBD2,TRBJ2-3,TRBV6-5,NA,TGTGCCAGCAGTCGACTAGCGGGAACGATTGATACGCAGTATTTT,CASSRLAGTIDTQYF
NA,TRBJ2-1,TRBV6-4,NA,TGTGCCAGCAGTGACTCTCCGGGAATGCAACCTGAGCAGTTCTTC,CASSDSPGMQPEQFF
NA,TRBJ2-6,TRBV14,NA,TGTGCCAGCAGCGTTTCAGGGGCCAACGTCCTGACTTTC,CASSVSGANVLTF
NA,TRBJ1-2,TRBV7-2,NA,TGTGCCAGCAGCTTTGACATCCTCTATGGCTACACCTTC,CASSFDILYGYTF
TRBD2,TRBJ2-7,TRBV10-1,NA,TGCGCCAGCAGTGAGTCGCCTAGCGGCTACGAGCAGTACTTC,CASSESPSGYEQYF
NA,TRBJ2-7,TRBV21-1,once,TGTGCCAGCAGCAAGGGACTAGCGGTTTTAGGGCCCTACGAGCAGTACTTC,CASSKGLAVLGPYEQYF
NA,TRBJ2-2,TRBV3-1/TRBV3-2,NA,TGTGCCAGCAGCCGAAGCCAGGGTCGGCGCGGGGAGCTGTTTTTT,CASSRSQGRRGELFF
TRBD1,TRBJ1-4,TRBV20-1,NA,TGCAGTGCTAGTCTGGGGACAGGGGAAGATGAAAAACTGTTTTTT,CSASLGTGEDEKLFF
NA,TRBJ1-5,TRBV6-5,NA,TGTGCCAGCAGTCCGCGCGGGGCCCAGCCCCAGCATTTT,CASSPRGAQPQHF
NA,TRBJ1-2,TRBV3-1/TRBV3-2,NA,TGTGCCAGCAGCGCACCGTCGATCGGGGGCTATGGCTACACCTTC,CASSAPSIGGYGYTF
NA,TRBJ2-1,TRBV9,NA,TGTGCCAGCAGCGTCTGGGGGTCCTACAATGAGCAGTTCTTC,CASSVWGSYNEQFF
NA,TRBJ1-5,TRBV19,NA,TGTGCCAGTAGTATCCTAGGACCGAGGGGACAGCCCCAGCATTTT,CASSILGPRGQPQHF
NA,TRBJ2-7,TRBV7-3,NA,TGTGCCAGCAGCCCCGGGAGTTTGAGCTCCTACGAGCAGTACTTC,CASSPGSLSSYEQYF
TRBD1,TRBJ1-3,TRBV4-3,NA,TGCGCCAGCAGCCAAGATCTAGGGACAGGGGAGGACACCATATATTTT,CASSQDLGTGEDTIYF
TRBD1,TRBJ1-1,TRBV15,NA,TGTGCCACTTCCGGGACAGAGAACACTGAAGCTTTCTTT,CATSGTENTEAFF
NA,TRBJ1-4,TRBV4-3,NA,TGCGCCAGCAGCCAATCCAGGGTGCGAGAAAAACTGTTTTTT,CASSQSRVREKLFF
NA,TRBJ1-1,TRBV7-2,NA,TGTGCCAGCAGCTGGGGGTACACTGAAGCTTTCTTT,CASSWGYTEAFF
TRBD1,TRBJ2-2,TRBV9,NA,TGTGCCAGCAGCGTAGCTCTGAGCAGGGGGATAAACACCGGGGAGCTGTTTTTT,CASSVALSRGINTGELFF
NA,TRBJ2-7,TRBV19,NA,TGTGCCAGTAGTATTGGACACCACTACGAGCAGTACTTC,CASSIGHHYEQYF
NA,TRBJ2-1,TRBV27,NA,TGTGCCAGCAGGGCAGGGACGGAGGCCTACAATGAGCAGTTCTTC,CASRAGTEAYNEQFF
TRBD2,TRBJ2-7,TRBV6-2/TRBV6-3,NA,TGTGCCAGCAGTTATTCGGGGGGCGAGCAGTACTTC,CASSYSGGEQYF
NA,TRBJ1-2,TRBV6-1,few,TGTGCCAGCAGTGAAGGGACATCCCCCCACTATGGCTACACCTTC,CASSEGTSPHYGYTF
TRBD1,TRBJ2-7,TRBV23-1,few,TGCGCCAGCGAGTGGGACAGGGACCACGAGCAGTACTTC,CASEWDRDHEQYF